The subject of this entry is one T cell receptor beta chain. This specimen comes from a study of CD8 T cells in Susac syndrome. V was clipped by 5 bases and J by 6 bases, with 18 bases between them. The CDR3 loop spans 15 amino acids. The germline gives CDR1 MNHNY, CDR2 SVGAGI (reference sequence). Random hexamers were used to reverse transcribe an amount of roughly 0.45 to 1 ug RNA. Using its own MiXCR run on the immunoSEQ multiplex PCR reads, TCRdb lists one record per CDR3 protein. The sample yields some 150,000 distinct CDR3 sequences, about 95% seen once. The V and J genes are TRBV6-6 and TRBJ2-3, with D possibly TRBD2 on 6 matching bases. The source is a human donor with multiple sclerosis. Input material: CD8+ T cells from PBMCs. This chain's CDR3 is CASSQASELLDTQYF. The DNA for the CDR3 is TGTGCCAGCAGTCAAGCTAGCGAACTCTTGGATACGCAGTATTTT.